The 10 T cell receptor beta chains reported below all come from one sample, sequenced in a study of neurological immune-mediated disorders. TCRdb itself ran the 5' RACE reads through MiXCR, one entry per CDR3 protein. Of 20,000 to 30,000 distinct CDR3 sequences listed, around an eighth are singletons. Material for sequencing was PBMCs. These receptors all come from a woman in her forties with HTLV-1-associated myelopathy (HAM/TSP).

This clonotype was recorded many times. This chain uses TRBV5-1 with TRBJ1-6; the D is unclear. V dropped 0 bases and J dropped 7 bases, with 8 bases sitting between them. Per germline, CDR1 SGHRS and CDR2 YFSETQ. The CDR3 is 14 amino acids. The CDR3 loop is CASSLEGGNSPLHF. The CDR3 nucleotides are TGCGCCAGCAGCTTGGAAGGAGGAAATTCACCCCTCCACTTT.

The table lists this clonotype with many counts. The chain combines TRBV27 with TRBJ2-1; 14 nucleotides match TRBD2. The CDR3 contains 16 residues. CDR1 MNHEY and CDR2 SMNVEV come from the germline V gene (reference sequence). The V and J ends lost 3 bases and 7 bases, in that order; junction bases with no gene match: 5. The CDR3 DNA reads TGTGCCAGCAGTTTGACTAGCGGGGGGGCGCGGAATGAGCAGTTCTTC. Protein sequence: CASSLTSGGARNEQFF.

At least ten counts were recorded for this clonotype. The chain recombines TRBV10-3 with TRBJ1-6, with 8 nucleotides matching TRBD1. CDR1 is ENHRY, CDR2 SYGVKD, per germline. The ends lost 7 bases at V and 7 bases at J; junction bases unmatched: 3. The CDR3 is made up of 13 amino acids. CDR3 DNA sequence: TGTGCCATCACCCAGGGGGCAAATTCACCCCTCCACTTT. This translates into CAITQGANSPLHF.

At least ten counts were recorded for this clonotype. The rearrangement uses TRBV6-2 or TRBV6-3 and TRBJ2-2; 13 bases agree with TRBD2. V gave up 7 bases and J gave up 2 bases; unmatched junction bases: 7. This CDR3 is built from 17 residues. CDR1 and CDR2 (germline): MNHEY, SVGEGT. The CDR3 loop is CASTRTSGGENTGELFF. The CDR3 DNA sequence: TGTGCCAGCACAAGGACTAGCGGGGGTGAAAACACCGGGGAGCTGTTTTTT.

A note on this clonotype: A much more abundant neighbour one base away suggests this may be a read error. The chain recombines TRBV19 with TRBJ1-5; 9 positions agree with TRBD1. Germline V CDR1 and CDR2: LNHDA, SQIVND (reference sequence). The V segment lost 7 bases and the J segment 3 bases; nucleotides outside the gene matches: 10. This CDR3 spans 16 amino acids. CDR3 in amino acids: CASNPRGTGYNQPQHF. The CDR3 nucleotides are TGTGCCAGTAACCCCCGGGGGACAGGGTACAATCAGCCCCAGCATTTT.

This clonotype was counted at least ten times. This rearrangement joins TRBV11-2 to TRBJ2-3, with D uncertain. The CDR3 consists of 12 residues. Germline-derived CDR1 and CDR2 are SGHAT and FQNNGV. V lost 1 base and J 4 bases, leaving 3 bases between the germline ends. Here the CDR3 DNA reads TGTGCCAGCAGCTTAGTCCCAGATACGCAGTATTTT. Translated: CASSLVPDTQYF. Based on the CDR3 plus reference TRBV11-2 and TRBJ2-3, the full variable domain is EAGVAQSPRYKIIEKRQSVAFWCNPISGHATLYWYQQILGQGPKLLIQFQNNGVVDDSQLPKDRFSAERLKGVDSTLKIQPAKLEDSAVYLCASSLVPDTQYFGPGTRLTVL.

At least ten counts were recorded for this clonotype. This rearrangement joins TRBV12-3 or TRBV12-4 to TRBJ1-2, with 10 bases aligning to TRBD1. This CDR3 spans 14 amino acids. Trimming took 5 bases from V and 6 from J; bases not matched to a gene: 6. The CDR3 here is CASSRTGGGNGYTF. For the CDR3, the DNA is TGTGCCAGCAGTAGGACAGGGGGTGGGAATGGCTACACCTTC.

The sample holds many counts of this clonotype. The chain recombines TRBV11-2 with TRBJ2-7; D call uncertain. The germline CDR1 and CDR2 sequences are SGHAT and FQNNGV. This CDR3 is built from 15 residues. The V gene lost 0 bases and the J gene lost 2 bases, with 11 bases spanning the gap. CDR3 in amino acids: CASSLDVVGPYEQYF. CDR3 nucleotide sequence: TGTGCCAGCAGCTTAGATGTGGTAGGGCCCTACGAGCAGTACTTC.

This clonotype was seen ten or more times. V usage is TRBV7-6 and J usage is TRBJ1-3; TRBD1 matches 9 bases. With V trimmed by 3 bases and J by 0 bases, 18 bases remained unmatched. CDR3 size: 21 residues. The germline V gene has CDR1 SGHVS and CDR2 FNYEAQ. CDR3 in amino acids: CASSFSSGQGFVDDSGNTIYF. The CDR3 coding sequence is TGTGCCAGCAGCTTCAGTTCGGGACAGGGTTTTGTGGACGACTCTGGAAACACCATATATTTT.

This clonotype was recorded at least ten times. The V call is TRBV3-1, the J call TRBJ2-5, with D unresolved. The V end lost 1 base, the J end lost 4 bases, and 1 base lay between the germline ends. Germline V gene data show CDR1 as LGHDT and CDR2 as YNNKEL (reference sequence). The CDR3 is 11 amino acids. This CDR3 is CASSQVETQYF. The DNA of the CDR3 is TGTGCCAGCAGCCAAGTAGAGACCCAGTACTTC.